One and the same sample provided the 29 T cell receptor beta chains below, sequenced in a study of blood T cell repertoires in COVID-19. Clones were read by immunoSEQ multiplex PCR, and TCRdb kept only the in-frame ones, dropping some. Of about 400,000 clones in the sample, nearly 90% were seen once. The specimen was PBMCs or T cells enriched from blood (not recorded which). Every receptor here comes from a woman aged 25-40 years who had recovered from COVID-19.

V is TRBV9 and J is TRBJ1-3; D is ambiguous. Trimming stripped 0 bases from V and 0 bases from J, with 10 bases between. Germline values: CDR1 SGDLS, CDR2 YYNGEE. The CDR3 has 16 amino acids. The CDR3 spells CASSVAVGPSGNTIYF. For the CDR3, the DNA is TGTGCCAGCAGCGTAGCCGTTGGGCCCTCTGGAAACACCATATATTTT.

This clone was observed a single time. The chain carries TRBV9 and TRBJ2-7; weak D call: TRBD1 (6 bases). Germline-derived CDR1 and CDR2 are SGDLS and YYNGEE. Trimming removed 4 bases from V and 4 bases from J, with 15 bases in between. The CDR3 spans 14 residues. The CDR3 sequence: CASSPGGQPYEQYF. CDR3 bases: TGTGCCAGCAGCCCAGGAGGACAGCCGTACGAGCAGTACTTC.

This chain joins TRBV7-9 and TRBJ1-1; no reliable D call. This CDR3 has 14 residues. Trimming removed 0 bases from V and 3 bases from J, with 8 bases in between. Germline V CDR1 and CDR2: SEHNR, FQNEAQ (reference sequence). The CDR3 nucleotides read TGTGCCAGCAGCTTAGCCCTACGGGACACTGAAGCTTTCTTT. It is translated as CASSLALRDTEAFF.

V is TRBV9 and J is TRBJ2-2; 11 nucleotides match TRBD1. CDR3 length: 15 amino acids. V trimming: 0 bases; J trimming: 6 bases; junction bases outside the gene matches: 1. Germline CDR1 and CDR2: SGDLS and YYNGEE. The CDR3 DNA follows: TGTGCCAGCAGCGTAGCGGGACAGGGGGCCGGGGAGCTGTTTTTT. Protein: CASSVAGQGAGELFF.

The rearrangement joins TRBV6-5 to TRBJ1-6, with D perhaps matching TRBD1 (6 bases). V was pared by 5 bases and J by 2 bases, with 7 bases between. This CDR3 has 14 amino acids. The V gene's germline CDR1 is MNHEY and CDR2 SVGAGI. DNA for the CDR3: TGTGCCAGCAGTCCAGGGGCCTATAATTCACCCCTCCACTTT. Residues: CASSPGAYNSPLHF.

The rearrangement joins TRBV24-1 to TRBJ2-7, with 7 bases matching TRBD1. Germline CDR1 reads KGHDR; CDR2 reads SFDVKD. The CDR3 is 12 amino acids. V lost 3 bases and J lost 10; bases outside the gene matches: 5. This chain's CDR3 is CATSDAGTAQYF. As DNA, the CDR3 is TGTGCCACCAGTGATGCCGGGACAGCCCAGTACTTC.

This chain joins TRBV5-1 and TRBJ1-1; 8 nucleotides line up with TRBD1. V gave up 0 bases and J gave up 4 bases; unmatched junction bases: 5. CDR1 and CDR2 (germline): SGHRS, YFSETQ. The CDR3 loop spans 15 amino acids. CDR3 sequence reads: CASSLGTGQPTEAFF. As DNA, the CDR3 is TGCGCCAGCAGCTTGGGGACAGGGCAACCCACTGAAGCTTTCTTT.

The rearrangement links TRBV28 to TRBJ2-5; possibly TRBD1 for D (6 bases). With 3 bases removed from V and 5 bases from J, the gap between germline ends came to 19 bases. Germline V lookup: CDR1 MDHEN, CDR2 SYDVKM. The CDR3 extends over 16 amino acids. In nucleotides, the CDR3 is TGTGCCAGCAGTTTTTTCCCGGGACACATGCCTGAGACCCAGTACTTC. It translates to CASSFFPGHMPETQYF.

This chain joins TRBV6-1 and TRBJ1-1; 8 bases align to TRBD1. In germline, CDR1 is MNHNS, CDR2 SASEGT. This CDR3 is 16 amino acids long. Trimming took 4 bases from V and 2 from J; bases not matched to a gene: 9. The CDR3 nucleotides are TGTGCCAGCAGTGTTCAGGGGGCCCGCATTAACACTGAAGCTTTCTTT. Translated, it gives CASSVQGARINTEAFF.

The chain links TRBV6-5 to TRBJ2-2; D is ambiguous. The CDR3 length is 13 residues. Looked up from germline, CDR1 is MNHEY and CDR2 is SVGAGI. V lost 7 bases to trimming and J lost 3 bases, with 9 bases between them. The CDR3 DNA reads TGTGCCAGCACGGCAGCGTACACCGGGGAGCTGTTTTTT. This sequence encodes CASTAAYTGELFF.

V is TRBV28 and J is TRBJ1-2; the D gene is possibly TRBD1 (6 bases). CDR3 length equals 14 residues. The germline V gene encodes CDR1 MDHEN and CDR2 SYDVKM. V lost 6 bases and J 4 bases, leaving 15 bases between the germline ends. The CDR3: CASSPRGPPYGYTF. The CDR3 coding sequence is TGTGCCAGCAGCCCCAGGGGTCCCCCCTATGGCTACACCTTC.

V and J are TRBV4-1 and TRBJ1-2; D unclear. Germline V gene data show CDR1 as MGHRA and CDR2 as YSYEKL. This CDR3 has 15 amino acids. Trimming took 0 bases from V and 5 from J, leaving 13 bases between them. This CDR3 is CASSQDLVRIYGYTF. The CDR3 nucleotides are TGCGCCAGCAGCCAAGATCTGGTGAGAATATATGGCTACACCTTC.

The chain recombines TRBV27 with TRBJ2-2; the match to TRBD2 covers 9 bases. The ends lost 6 bases at V and 3 bases at J; junction bases unmatched: 5. This CDR3 is built from 15 residues. The germline CDR1 and CDR2 sequences are MNHEY and SMNVEV (reference sequence). This CDR3 is CASRRSGGYTGELFF. The CDR3 coding sequence is TGTGCCAGCAGACGTAGCGGGGGCTACACCGGGGAGCTGTTTTTT.

V gene TRBV6-5 combines with J gene TRBJ2-3; 8 bases agree with TRBD1. This CDR3 is 13 amino acids long. The germline CDR1 and CDR2 sequences are MNHEY and SVGAGI. Trimming cost V 6 bases and J 6 bases; bases outside gene matches: 5. CDR3: CASRTGGLDTQYF. Here the CDR3 DNA reads TGTGCCAGCAGAACAGGGGGTCTTGATACGCAGTATTTT.

V usage is TRBV5-1 and J usage is TRBJ2-5, with a weak D call TRBD2 (6 bases). The V and J ends lost 5 bases and 5 bases respectively, with 22 bases between them. The CDR3 runs 16 residues. Germline CDR1 and CDR2: SGHRS and YFSETQ. Written as DNA, the CDR3 is TGCGCCAGCAGTTGGCGGGGACTGCATCGGGGTGAGACCCAGTACTTC. Its translation is CASSWRGLHRGETQYF.

The chain joins TRBV5-1 to TRBJ2-7; D gene ambiguous. Germline assignment: CDR1 SGHRS and CDR2 YFSETQ. This CDR3 is built from 14 residues. V was clipped by 0 bases and J by 6 bases, with 13 bases between them. CDR3: CASSLGAHSGEQYF. The CDR3 coding sequence is TGCGCCAGCAGCTTGGGGGCCCACTCTGGCGAGCAGTACTTC.

The chain combines TRBV4-3 with TRBJ2-6; tentative D call: TRBD2 (5 bases). The CDR3 totals 17 residues. Per germline, CDR1 LGHNA and CDR2 YSLEER. V was trimmed by 5 bases and J by 0 bases, leaving 14 bases between them. CDR3 sequence reads: CASSFERRSSGANVLTF. The CDR3 DNA is TGCGCCAGCAGCTTCGAGCGGAGAAGCTCTGGGGCCAACGTCCTGACTTTC.

The gene calls are TRBV7-2 and TRBJ1-1, with 7 bases that match TRBD1. The CDR3 consists of 15 residues. Germline CDR1 SGHTA, CDR2 FQGNSA. The V gene end was trimmed by 9 bases and the J gene end by 6 bases; junction bases not matched to a gene: 16. The CDR3 is CARSSLGQGEAEAFF. The CDR3 DNA follows: TGTGCCAGGTCCTCTTTAGGGCAGGGGGAAGCTGAAGCTTTCTTT.

This clone appeared a few times. The rearrangement links TRBV6-1 to TRBJ1-2; a possible D gene is TRBD1 (6 bases). CDR3 length: 14 residues. Germline CDR1 and CDR2: MNHNS and SASEGT. V was shortened by 3 bases and J by 4 bases, with 12 bases between the two germline ends. CDR3 sequence (DNA): TGTGCCAGCAGTGATACGGGACAACCCTATGGCTACACCTTC. Residues: CASSDTGQPYGYTF.

This clone is a singleton in its sample. The chain has TRBV7-9 and TRBJ1-1; 9 bases map to TRBD1. The CDR3 is made up of 16 amino acids. Germline CDR1 and CDR2: SEHNR and FQNEAQ (reference sequence). V was pared by 3 bases and J by 3 bases, with 8 bases of the junction left unmatched. This CDR3 reads CASSFRRGTGYTEAFF. The CDR3 coding sequence is TGTGCCAGCAGCTTTCGCAGAGGGACAGGGTACACTGAAGCTTTCTTT.

The chain is built from TRBV3-1 (or the pseudogene TRBV3-2) and TRBJ1-2, with TRBD1 identical over 9 bases. The V and J ends lost 5 bases and 0 bases, in that order; junction bases with no gene match: 7. Germline V gene lookup returns CDR1 LGHDT and CDR2 YNNKEL (reference sequence). This CDR3 contains 16 residues. The CDR3 nucleotides are TGTGCCAGCAGCGGGCCGGGACAGGGTCCTAACTATGGCTACACCTTC. Residues: CASSGPGQGPNYGYTF.

The chain links TRBV12-5 to TRBJ2-3; D is perhaps TRBD2 (6 bases). This CDR3 region has 16 residues. Germline V gene lookup returns CDR1 LGHNT and CDR2 FRNRAP. Between the trimmed V and J ends, which lost 6 bases and 1 base, there was a span of 17 bases. CDR3 bases: TGTGCTAGTGGCTTCATCGAAGGAGGGGGCACAGATACGCAGTATTTT. Residues: CASGFIEGGGTDTQYF. Combining the CDR3 with reference TRBV12-5 and TRBJ2-3 gives the whole variable domain DARVTQTPRHKVTEMGQEVTMRCQPILGHNTVFWYRQTMMQGLELLAYFRNRAPLDDSGMPKDRFSAEMPDATLATLKIQPSEPRDSAVYFCASGFIEGGGTDTQYFGPGTRLTVL.

This rearrangement joins TRBV6-6 to TRBJ1-4; 10 bases fit TRBD1. The ends lost 6 bases at V and 6 bases at J; junction bases unmatched: 7. Germline-derived CDR1 and CDR2 are MNHNY and SVGAGI (reference sequence). The length of the CDR3 is 15 residues. CDR3 amino acids: CASSRIGQGDEKLFF. DNA of the CDR3: TGTGCCAGCAGCCGAATCGGACAGGGGGATGAAAAACTGTTTTTT.

The V and J genes are TRBV28 and TRBJ1-5, with 7 bases lining up with TRBD1. The CDR3 extends over 19 amino acids. Trimming at V came to 6 bases and at J to 1 base, leaving 18 bases not matched to a gene. CDR1 MDHEN and CDR2 SYDVKM come from the germline V gene. CDR3 sequence: CASSLPGTVYEWSNQPQHF. The CDR3 DNA is TGTGCCAGCAGCCTACCCGGGACAGTTTACGAATGGAGCAATCAGCCCCAGCATTTT.

The gene calls are TRBV29-1 and TRBJ1-1, with 8 bases aligning to TRBD1. J was trimmed by 0 bases and V by 4 bases; bases with no gene match: 16. This CDR3 comprises 18 residues. CDR1 SQVTM and CDR2 ANQGSEA come from the germline V gene. CDR3 region: CSVGRGFGQGGLNTEAFF. The CDR3 DNA follows: TGCAGCGTTGGACGAGGTTTCGGACAGGGCGGTTTGAACACTGAAGCTTTCTTT.

V and J are TRBV29-1 and TRBJ2-1, with 7 bases aligning to TRBD2. Germline CDR1 and CDR2: SQVTM and ANQGSEA. With V trimmed by 4 bases and J by 7 bases, 16 bases remained unmatched. This CDR3 region has 16 residues. CDR3: CSVAGGWASPTNEQFF. CDR3 sequence (DNA): TGCAGCGTTGCGGGGGGTTGGGCTAGCCCCACTAATGAGCAGTTCTTC.

The chain uses TRBV3-1 (or the pseudogene TRBV3-2) and TRBJ1-6; D may be TRBD1 (5 bases). Trimming took off 8 bases at V and 5 bases at J, with 22 bases between the two ends. CDR3 length: 17 amino acids. Germline values: CDR1 LGHDT, CDR2 YNNKEL (reference sequence). This CDR3 reads CASARTRLGVDNSPLHF. The CDR3 DNA reads as TGTGCCAGCGCCAGGACCCGGTTAGGGGTCGATAATTCACCCCTCCACTTT.

The chain recombines TRBV15 with TRBJ1-5, with a possible D match to TRBD1 (5 bases). The ends were cut back, 0 bases at V and 5 bases at J, with 8 bases in the middle. The germline V gene encodes CDR1 LNHNV and CDR2 YYDKDF (reference sequence). This CDR3 spans 14 amino acids. The CDR3 nucleotides read TGTGCCACCAGCAGAGATCAGGGATATCAGCCCCAGCATTTT. This translates into CATSRDQGYQPQHF.

V usage is TRBV15 and J usage is TRBJ1-1; maybe TRBD1 (5 bases). In germline, CDR1 is LNHNV, CDR2 YYDKDF (reference sequence). Trimming cost V 0 bases and J 5 bases, with 10 bases left between them. The CDR3 is 14 amino acids. CDR3 bases: TGTGCCACCAGCAGAGACGGGGGGAAGACTGAAGCTTTCTTT. This codes for CATSRDGGKTEAFF.